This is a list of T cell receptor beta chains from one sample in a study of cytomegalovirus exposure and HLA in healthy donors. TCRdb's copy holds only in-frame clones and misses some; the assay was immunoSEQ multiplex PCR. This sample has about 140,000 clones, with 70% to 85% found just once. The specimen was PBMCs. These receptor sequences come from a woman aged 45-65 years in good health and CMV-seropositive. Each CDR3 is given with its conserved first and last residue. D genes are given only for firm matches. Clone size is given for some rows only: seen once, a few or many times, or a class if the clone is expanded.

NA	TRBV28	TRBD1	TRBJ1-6	TGTGCCAGCAAAAGACCGGGACAGTTTAATTCACCCCTCCACTTT	CASKRPGQFNSPLHF
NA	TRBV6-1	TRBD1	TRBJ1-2	TGTGCCAGCAGGGACAGGGGGCGTAACTATGGCTACACCTTC	CASRDRGRNYGYTF
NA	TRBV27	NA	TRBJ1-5	TGTGCCAGCAGTTTAACCAGGGATGGCTATCAGCCCCAGCATTTT	CASSLTRDGYQPQHF
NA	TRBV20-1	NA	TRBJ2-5	TGCAGTGCTGCTAGGGGGGAGACCCAGTACTTC	CSAARGETQYF
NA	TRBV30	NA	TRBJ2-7	TGTGCCTGGAGCGCGGACAGACGACAGTACTTC	CAWSADRRQYF
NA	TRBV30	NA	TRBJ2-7	TGTGCCTGGAATGAACAGGGCTACGAGCAGTACTTC	CAWNEQGYEQYF
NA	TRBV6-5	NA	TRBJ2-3	TGTGCCAGCAGTCCGCGGGGTTTAGATACGCAGTATTTT	CASSPRGLDTQYF
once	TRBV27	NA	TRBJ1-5	TGTGCCAGCAGCTCCCTCTATAGCAATCAGCCCCAGCATTTT	CASSSLYSNQPQHF
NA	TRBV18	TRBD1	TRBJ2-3	TGTGCCAGCTCACCTTCGAAGGGACAGGCCCTCAAGGATACGCAGTATTTT	CASSPSKGQALKDTQYF
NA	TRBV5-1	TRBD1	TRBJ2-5	TGCGCCAGCAGCCTGAGACAGGGGCAAGAGACCCAGTACTTC	CASSLRQGQETQYF
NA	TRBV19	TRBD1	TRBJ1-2	TGTGCCAGTTTTCCGGGACAGGTGTCTAACTATGGCTACACCTTC	CASFPGQVSNYGYTF
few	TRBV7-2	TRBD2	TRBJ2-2	TGTGCCAGCAGCTTAGTGGCGGGGGGCCCCGGGGAGCTGTTTTTT	CASSLVAGGPGELFF
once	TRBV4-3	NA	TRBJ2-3	TGCGCCAGCAGCCAAGACGGAGCGGGCCCTGGCACAGATACGCAGTATTTT	CASSQDGAGPGTDTQYF
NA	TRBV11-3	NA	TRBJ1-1	TGTGCCAGCAGCTTAGTACCAGGGACTGAAGCTTTCTTT	CASSLVPGTEAFF
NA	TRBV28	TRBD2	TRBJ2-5	TGTCCCCACCTCCTCCTAGCGGGGGGGGGTACCGGGGAGACCCAGTACTTC	CPHLLLAGGGTGETQYF
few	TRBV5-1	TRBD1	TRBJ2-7	TGCGCCAGCAGCGCTACAGGGGGCGAATCATGGGGGCAGTACTTC	CASSATGGESWGQYF
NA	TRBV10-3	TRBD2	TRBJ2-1	TGTGCCATCAGTGAGAGTCTAGCGGCCGGGGAGCAGTTCTTC	CAISESLAAGEQFF
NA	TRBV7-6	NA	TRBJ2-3	TGTGCCAGCAGCCTACAGGGCAGCGCAGATACGCAGTATTTT	CASSLQGSADTQYF